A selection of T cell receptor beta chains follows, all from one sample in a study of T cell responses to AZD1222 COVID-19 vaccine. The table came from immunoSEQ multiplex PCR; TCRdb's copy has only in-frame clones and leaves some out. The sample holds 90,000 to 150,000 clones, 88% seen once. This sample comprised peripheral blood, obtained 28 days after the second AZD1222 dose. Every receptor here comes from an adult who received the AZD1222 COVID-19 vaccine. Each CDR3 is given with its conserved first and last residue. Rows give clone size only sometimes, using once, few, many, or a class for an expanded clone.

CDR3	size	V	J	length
CACRGGQTPLSGNTIYF	.	TRBV30	TRBJ1-3	17
CASIQTDRRNYGYTF	.	TRBV6-1	TRBJ1-2	15
CSARVIYEQYF	.	TRBV20-1	TRBJ2-7	11
CASSLHGNRQGNEQFF	.	TRBV7-3	TRBJ2-1	16
CASSLGGGRGEQFF	.	TRBV7-3	TRBJ2-1	14
CASSPGTGDREQFF	.	TRBV18	TRBJ2-1	14
CASNLQLNTEAFF	.	TRBV12-3/TRBV12-4	TRBJ1-1	13
CASSLWSPGQGQRGANEKLFF	.	TRBV27	TRBJ1-4	21
CASEETTEAFF	.	TRBV12-5	TRBJ1-1	11
CASSPPMEGGNTIYF	few	TRBV18	TRBJ1-3	15
CASSPSQGESYTF	.	TRBV9	TRBJ1-2	13
CASSSAAGLYEQYF	.	TRBV11-2	TRBJ2-7	14
CASSTRLRDRESPKVCGYTF	once	TRBV21-1	TRBJ1-2	20
CASSLVRSAGNTIYF	.	TRBV7-9	TRBJ1-3	15
CASSEWDSEGYEQYF	.	TRBV2	TRBJ2-7	15
CASSPPRGRPNTEAFF	.	TRBV27	TRBJ1-1	16
CASSSPWGTDRGHLGAYEQYF	.	TRBV28	TRBJ2-7	21
CASGLVQGARQFF	.	TRBV12-5	TRBJ2-1	13
CATDGGANEKLFF	.	TRBV19	TRBJ1-4	13
CASSFLQGRRLAYEQYF	.	TRBV11-2	TRBJ2-7	17
CASSKMGLSNQPQHF	.	TRBV21-1	TRBJ1-5	15
CASSYSLEGNTIYF	.	TRBV6-6	TRBJ1-3	14
CASSSGASGYTF	.	TRBV5-1	TRBJ1-2	12
CASSIGSSSRYTF	.	TRBV19	TRBJ1-2	13
CATSKSGTIYEQYF	.	TRBV15	TRBJ2-7	14
CASSTTLSETQYF	once	TRBV19	TRBJ2-5	13
CASRWTGVENGELFF	.	TRBV6-5	TRBJ2-2	15
CASSNEPGELFF	.	TRBV11-3	TRBJ2-2	12
CASSDFQGRGTQYF	.	TRBV2	TRBJ2-5	14
CASSQGGAGLYTEAFF	few	TRBV4-3	TRBJ1-1	16
CASSGVGGLTKTYEQYF	.	TRBV28	TRBJ2-7	17
CASSIDRSKTNYGYTF	.	TRBV19	TRBJ1-2	16
CASSIYRYEKLFF	.	TRBV6-2/TRBV6-3	TRBJ1-4	13
CASSESRLNTEAFF	.	TRBV2	TRBJ1-1	14
CASPIVRRLGSYGYTF	few	TRBV19	TRBJ1-2	16
CAWSRQHNQPQHF	.	TRBV30	TRBJ1-5	13
CASSVPFRDRGRNEQFF	.	TRBV28	TRBJ2-1	17
CASSQTYGYTF	.	TRBV7-2	TRBJ1-2	11
CATSREEGNTEAFF	.	TRBV15	TRBJ1-1	14
CASRQTGLGGYTF	few	TRBV27	TRBJ1-2	13
CASSQEGGGAADTQYF	.	TRBV4-3	TRBJ2-3	16
CASSQDPGGSNSPLHF	.	TRBV3-1/TRBV3-2	TRBJ1-6	16
CASSVVPGLAGGPYNEQFF	once	TRBV9	TRBJ2-1	19
CASSLAGGQGVYEQYF	.	TRBV5-1	TRBJ2-7	16
CASSEPGLGNEQFF	once	TRBV6-1	TRBJ2-1	14
CASSDRLAGELFF	.	TRBV7-3	TRBJ2-2	13